The 29 T cell receptor beta chains below come from one sample, sequenced in a study of shared T cell receptors in the human thymus. This table comes from immunoSEQ multiplex PCR, and its TCRdb copy is limited to in-frame clones, with some not included. The table includes about 540,000 clones, approximately 80% detected once. These data also formed part of another study, on human thymus T cells.

The sequencing input was thymocytes. These receptors all come from a boy under two years old with a congenital heart defect.

V gene TRBV28 combines with J gene TRBJ2-3; 12 bases are a match to TRBD2. CDR1 is MDHEN, CDR2 SYDVKM, per germline. The CDR3 runs to 17 residues. Unmatched junction bases numbered 13, after V lost 7 bases and J lost 5 bases. CDR3 nucleotide sequence: TGTGCCAGCACAGAGACCCCTAGCGGGAGGGCCAAAGATACGCAGTATTTT. Translated, it gives CASTETPSGRAKDTQYF.

The V gene is TRBV19, the J gene TRBJ2-1; D ambiguous. This CDR3 comprises 17 residues. The germline CDR1 and CDR2 sequences are LNHDA and SQIVND (reference sequence). V was pared by 0 bases and J by 5 bases, with 17 bases between. As DNA, the CDR3 is TGTGCCAGTAGTATAGATCTTAACAGTCCTCCCAACAATGAGCAGTTCTTC. It encodes CASSIDLNSPPNNEQFF.

The gene calls are TRBV15 and TRBJ2-7, with 7 nucleotides matching TRBD1. The V and J ends lost 2 bases and 3 bases, in that order; junction bases with no gene match: 7. The CDR3 runs 15 residues. From germline, CDR1 is LNHNV and CDR2 YYDKDF (reference sequence). The CDR3 region has the DNA TGTGCCACCAGCAGACGAAGGACAGGAAGCTACGAGCAGTACTTC. Translated, it gives CATSRRRTGSYEQYF. Looking up the rest from reference TRBV15 and TRBJ2-7 gives the full variable domain: DAMVIQNPRYQVTQFGKPVTLSCSQTLNHNVMYWYQQKSSQAPKLLFHYYDKDFNNEADTPDNFQSRRPNTSFCFLDIRSPGLGDTAMYLCATSRRRTGSYEQYFGPGTRLTVT.

This sequence joins TRBV6-5 and TRBJ2-2; 8 bases are shared with TRBD1. Trimming removed 2 bases from V and 2 bases from J; junction bases left unmatched: 4. CDR1 and CDR2 from the germline V gene are MNHEY and SVGAGI. The CDR3 consists of 16 residues. CDR3 nucleotide sequence: TGTGCCAGCAGTTACCGGGGACAGGAAAACACCGGGGAGCTGTTTTTT. Translated, it gives CASSYRGQENTGELFF.

The chain combines TRBV6-1 with TRBJ2-7, with D possibly being TRBD1 (6 bases). Germline CDR1 MNHNS, CDR2 SASEGT. CDR3 length equals 14 residues. Trimming removed 10 bases at V and 0 bases at J, with 16 bases between. The CDR3 DNA follows: TGTGCCACCACCTTGGGGGCCCTCTCCTACGAGCAGTACTTC. This sequence encodes CATTLGALSYEQYF.

The chain has TRBV11-3 and TRBJ2-7; D may be TRBD2 (5 bases). Per germline, CDR1 SGHNT and CDR2 YENEEA. CDR3 length equals 14 residues. V gave up 4 bases and J gave up 3 bases, with 13 bases separating them. The DNA of the CDR3 is TGTGCCAGCAGCTACGGAGCGGAACACTACGAGCAGTACTTC. Translated, it gives CASSYGAEHYEQYF.

The gene calls are TRBV4-3 and TRBJ1-1, with D possibly TRBD1 on 5 matching bases. The ends were cut back, 1 base at V and 4 bases at J, with 16 bases in the middle. This CDR3 has 16 amino acids. CDR1 is LGHNA and CDR2 is YSLEER in the germline V gene. In DNA form, the CDR3 reads TGCGCCAGCAGCCAAGTGAAATTAGGGGATTCCACTGAAGCTTTCTTT. Translated: CASSQVKLGDSTEAFF.

The chain employs TRBV19 and TRBJ1-4; weak D call: TRBD1 (5 bases). The CDR3 extends over 18 amino acids. Germline CDR1 LNHDA, CDR2 SQIVND (reference sequence). V was clipped by 2 bases and J by 0 bases, with 16 bases between them. For the CDR3, the DNA is TGTGCCAGTAGTATAACAGGACCCACGCTTCCAACTAATGAAAAACTGTTTTTT. It specifies CASSITGPTLPTNEKLFF.

Remarks on this clone: Its ends do not fully match the called genes, so a read error is possible. This sequence joins TRBV11-3 and TRBJ2-1, with 10 bases matching TRBD2. The CDR3 consists of 16 residues. Per germline, CDR1 SGHNT and CDR2 YENEEA. The CDR3 DNA reads TGTGCCAGCAGCCTAGAGGGGCCTAGCGGGAGCAATGAGCAGTTCTTC. It specifies CASSLEGPSGSNEQFF.

The rearrangement links TRBV5-1 to TRBJ2-3, with TRBD1 as a possible D gene (6 bases). Germline CDR1 reads SGHRS; CDR2 reads YFSETQ. Trimming removed 4 bases at V and 7 bases at J, with 13 bases between. The CDR3 is 13 amino acids. In DNA form, the CDR3 reads TGCGCCAGCAGCACAGACAGGCGGTATACGCAGTATTTT. Translated: CASSTDRRYTQYF.

This clone was picked up a small number of times. The chain has TRBV4-1 and TRBJ2-1; possible D gene TRBD2, 6 bases. Deletions cut 5 bases from V and 13 bases from J, with 15 bases between. The CDR3 has 12 residues. Germline V gives CDR1 MGHRA, CDR2 YSYEKL. The CDR3 DNA follows: TGCGCCAGCAGCTTCCAACTAGCCGTCCAGTTCTTC. It translates to CASSFQLAVQFF.

V and J are TRBV5-6 and TRBJ1-5; TRBD1 is a possible D gene (5 bases). Germline lookup yields CDR1 SGHDT and CDR2 YYEEEE. The CDR3 has 18 amino acids. V dropped 2 bases and J dropped 9 bases, with 27 bases sitting between them. The CDR3 loop is CASSFWDGLPLEGVPQHF. Written as DNA, the CDR3 is TGTGCCAGCAGCTTTTGGGACGGACTACCCTTAGAGGGTGTGCCCCAGCATTTT. The full variable domain, rest sourced from reference TRBV5-6 and TRBJ1-5, is DAGVTQSPTHLIKTRGQQVTLRCSPKSGHDTVSWYQQALGQGPQFIFQYYEEEERQRGNFPDRFSGHQFPNYSSELNVNALLLGDSALYLCASSFWDGLPLEGVPQHFGDGTRLSIL.

The chain couples TRBV29-1 to TRBJ1-1, with TRBD1 identical over 8 bases. Germline CDR1 SQVTM, CDR2 ANQGSEA. This CDR3 is built from 16 residues. After removal of 0 bases from V and 0 bases from J, the junction contained 6 bases not matched to a gene. The CDR3 loop is CSVEDKPRGLNTEAFF. For the CDR3, the DNA is TGCAGCGTTGAAGACAAACCCAGGGGGCTGAACACTGAAGCTTTCTTT. The variable domain in full, completed from reference TRBV29-1 and TRBJ1-1, reads SAVISQKPSRDICQRGTSLTIQCQVDSQVTMMFWYRQQPGQSLTLIATANQGSEATYESGFVIDKFPISRPNLTFSTLTVSNMSPEDSSIYLCSVEDKPRGLNTEAFFGQGTRLTVV.

CDR3: CASTSGGGTPYEQYF. For the CDR3, the DNA is TGTGCCAGCACCTCGGGAGGGGGTACTCCCTACGAGCAGTACTTC. The genes are TRBV6-1 and TRBJ2-7; 8 bases fit TRBD2. The CDR3 is 15 residues long. Trimming at V came to 7 bases and at J to 2 bases, leaving 10 bases not matched to a gene. Germline values: CDR1 MNHNS, CDR2 SASEGT.

This chain joins TRBV13 and TRBJ2-1; TRBD2 matches at 9 bases. Germline loops: CDR1 PRHDT, CDR2 FYEKMQ (reference sequence). The CDR3 extends over 15 amino acids. V trimming: 5 bases; J trimming: 2 bases; junction bases outside the gene matches: 4. The CDR3 is CASSQGLATYNEQFF. CDR3 DNA: TGTGCCAGCAGCCAGGGACTAGCAACCTACAATGAGCAGTTCTTC.

This chain connects TRBV28 to TRBJ2-3, with D maybe TRBD1 (6 bases). The V and J ends lost 2 bases and 0 bases respectively, with 15 bases between them. Looked up from germline, CDR1 is MDHEN and CDR2 is SYDVKM. This CDR3 contains 17 residues. The CDR3 sequence: CASSLVEPGHSTDTQYF. CDR3 coding DNA: TGTGCCAGCAGTTTAGTTGAGCCGGGACATAGCACAGATACGCAGTATTTT.

This sequence joins TRBV10-2 and TRBJ1-1; D remains unclear. Germline CDR1 and CDR2: WSHSY and SAAADI. V was clipped by 8 bases and J by 6 bases, with 16 bases between them. The CDR3 spans 13 residues. The CDR3 sequence is CASSASAAPEAFF. CDR3 nucleotides: TGCGCCAGCTCCGCCTCTGCGGCGCCTGAAGCTTTCTTT.

This clone turned up a few times. This chain connects TRBV10-3 to TRBJ2-5; TRBD2 matches at 8 bases. In germline, CDR1 is ENHRY, CDR2 SYGVKD. The CDR3 loop spans 14 amino acids. With 0 bases clipped from V and 4 bases from J, the junction kept 1 base outside the gene matches. The CDR3 loop is CAISESAGGETQYF. Here the CDR3 DNA reads TGTGCCATCAGTGAGTCGGCGGGGGGAGAGACCCAGTACTTC.

The chain uses TRBV12-5 and TRBJ2-5; TRBD1 agrees at 12 bases. The length of the CDR3 is 17 residues. V lost 2 bases and J lost 5; bases outside the gene matches: 9. Germline CDR1 reads LGHNT; CDR2 reads FRNRAP. This CDR3 is CASGLLEGQGAMETQYF. Here the CDR3 DNA reads TGTGCTAGTGGTTTGCTAGAGGGACAGGGGGCGATGGAGACCCAGTACTTC.

The chain is built from TRBV28 and TRBJ2-1; maybe TRBD2 (5 bases). Germline CDR1 is MDHEN and CDR2 is SYDVKM. V was clipped by 7 bases and J by 4 bases, with 17 bases between them. The CDR3 has 15 amino acids. CDR3 bases: TGTGCCAGCAATAGACGGACTGGCGGGTACAATGAGCAGTTCTTC. It specifies CASNRRTGGYNEQFF. Full variable domain (outside the CDR3, taken from reference TRBV28 and TRBJ2-1): DVKVTQSSRYLVKRTGEKVFLECVQDMDHENMFWYRQDPGLGLRLIYFSYDVKMKEKGDIPEGYSVSREKKERFSLILESASTNQTSMYLCASNRRTGGYNEQFFGPGTRLTVL.

The rearrangement uses TRBV25-1 and TRBJ1-3, with 8 bases matching TRBD1. The length of the CDR3 is 16 residues. Germline lookup yields CDR1 MGHDK and CDR2 SYGVNS. V was clipped by 7 bases and J by 0 bases; unmatched bases: 8. Here the CDR3 DNA reads TGTGCCAGCAAGGAGGGACAGGCCCTCTCTGGAAACACCATATATTTT. This encodes CASKEGQALSGNTIYF.

The chain carries TRBV7-8 and TRBJ1-5; D call uncertain. The CDR3 contains 15 residues. Trimming took off 0 bases at V and 2 bases at J, with 8 bases between the two ends. The germline gives CDR1 SGHVS, CDR2 FQNEAQ. The CDR3 coding sequence is TGTGCCAGCAGCTTAGCCCGGGGAGGCAATCAGCCCCAGCATTTT. As protein: CASSLARGGNQPQHF.

The genes are TRBV5-6 and TRBJ1-1; D possibly corresponds to TRBD1 (6 bases). Looked up from germline, CDR1 is SGHDT and CDR2 is YYEEEE. V was shortened by 1 base and J by 4 bases, with 14 bases between the two germline ends. The length of the CDR3 is 15 residues. CDR3 loop: CASSLYRDGFTEAFF. The CDR3 bases are TGTGCCAGCAGCTTGTACAGGGACGGGTTCACTGAAGCTTTCTTT.

This clone was seen only once. This chain joins TRBV10-3 and TRBJ1-1; D call uncertain. Germline CDR1 ENHRY, CDR2 SYGVKD. This CDR3 comprises 15 residues. Trimming shortened V by 0 bases and J by 3 bases, and 11 bases separated the two germline ends. CDR3 nucleotides: TGTGCCATCAGTGAGTCGGAGGGAAGGGACACTGAAGCTTTCTTT. Amino acid sequence: CAISESEGRDTEAFF.

The CDR3 loop reads CASSQDYFSGERNQPQHF. The CDR3 DNA reads TGCGCCAGCAGCCAAGATTATTTTAGTGGGGAGCGCAATCAGCCCCAGCATTTT. The chain uses TRBV4-3 and TRBJ1-5; D gene uncertain. Germline loops: CDR1 LGHNA, CDR2 YSLEER. CDR3 length: 18 residues. V was pared by 0 bases and J by 2 bases, with 17 bases between.

The chain recombines TRBV5-4 with TRBJ2-5; TRBD1 matches 9 bases. The J call is doubtful: the DNA matches TRBJ2-7 better. The CDR3 covers 15 residues. Germline assignment: CDR1 SGHNT and CDR2 YYREEE (reference sequence). DNA for the CDR3: TGTGCCAGCAGCCCCCGTCCCAGACAGGGGGACGAGCAGTACTTC. Its translation: CASSPRPRQGDEQYF.

The V call is TRBV4-1, the J call TRBJ2-2, with 8 bases lining up with TRBD1. The germline V gene has CDR1 MGHRA and CDR2 YSYEKL. The length of the CDR3 is 16 residues. The V and J ends lost 0 bases and 1 base, in that order; junction bases with no gene match: 1. CDR3 residues: CASSQDDRGNTGELFF. The CDR3 nucleotides are TGCGCCAGCAGCCAAGATGACAGGGGGAACACCGGGGAGCTGTTTTTT.

This clone was detected only a few times. V is TRBV13 and J is TRBJ2-3, with 10 bases lining up with TRBD2. This CDR3 is built from 16 residues. The germline V gene encodes CDR1 PRHDT and CDR2 FYEKMQ (reference sequence). V lost 4 bases and J lost 3; bases outside the gene matches: 7. This CDR3 reads CASSSLLAGVTDTQYF. CDR3 in DNA: TGTGCCAGCAGCTCCCTTCTAGCGGGAGTGACAGATACGCAGTATTTT.

This chain joins TRBV7-9 and TRBJ1-2; 8 bases are shared with TRBD1. With 5 bases clipped from V and 8 bases from J, the junction kept 13 bases outside the gene matches. Per the germline V gene, CDR1 is SEHNR and CDR2 is FQNEAQ (reference sequence). The CDR3 totals 15 residues. The CDR3 DNA is TGTGCCAGCAGCCCCGGGACAGGATCTGTAGAGGGCTACACCTTC. Translating gives CASSPGTGSVEGYTF.